This TCR beta chain was captured by sequencing in a study of T cell responses to AZD1222 COVID-19 vaccine. Study-wide results and limits: CD4 TCRs linked to vaccination spanned spike, dominating at 160-218 and 743-854. Seropositivity was recorded at baseline in only 5 or 6 AZD1222 recipients. No repertoire was sampled before or during the peak T cell response, only after it.

Produced via immunoSEQ multiplex PCR; TCRdb's table is partial and in-frame only. Of approximately 150,000 clones in the sample, 70% to 90% were seen once. This CDR3 spans 16 amino acids. Per germline, CDR1 LGHNA and CDR2 YSLEER. Trimming shortened V by 0 bases and J by 4 bases, and 15 bases separated the two germline ends. On this clone itself: What it recognizes is unknown.

Sequences were derived from peripheral blood, sampled 28 days after the second dose of the MenACWY control vaccine. This clonotype was sampled from an adult who received the MenACWY meningococcal vaccine as a control. The J gene is TRBJ1-2, the V gene TRBV4-3; D perhaps matches TRBD1 (5 bases). The CDR3 nucleotides read TGCGCCAGCAGCCAAGAATATACGGGGCAAGGCTATGGCTACACCTTC. Translation gives CASSQEYTGQGYGYTF.